The 28 T cell receptor beta chains given below trace back to one sample, sequenced in a study of blood T cell repertoires in COVID-19. The assay was immunoSEQ multiplex PCR, and TCRdb's table has in-frame clones only and misses some. Of over 45,000 clones in the sample, roughly four fifths were seen once. The sequencing input was peripheral blood. These receptors were collected from a man aged 35-49 years with acute or convalescent COVID-19.

The V gene is TRBV7-2, the J gene TRBJ1-4, with D perhaps TRBD1 (6 bases). Germline assignment: CDR1 SGHTA and CDR2 FQGNSA. Trimming stripped 5 bases from V and 8 bases from J, with 15 bases between. This CDR3 is 14 amino acids long. The CDR3 coding sequence is TGTGCCAGCAGCGGACAGCCAGTGGGGGAAAAACTGTTTTTT. Translated, it gives CASSGQPVGEKLFF.

This rearrangement joins TRBV18 to TRBJ1-5; D is possibly TRBD1 (5 bases). Germline CDR1 reads KGHSH; CDR2 reads LQKENI. There are 14 residues in the CDR3. Deletions cut 3 bases from V and 7 bases from J, with 13 bases between. The CDR3 loop is CASSPGGNFQPQHF. CDR3 nucleotides: TGTGCCAGCTCACCGGGGGGGAATTTCCAGCCCCAGCATTTT.

V gene TRBV5-1 combines with J gene TRBJ2-2; 12 nucleotides match TRBD2. Looked up from germline, CDR1 is SGHRS and CDR2 is YFSETQ. This CDR3 comprises 17 residues. After removal of 4 bases from V and 2 bases from J, the junction contained 6 bases not matched to a gene. In DNA, the CDR3 is TGCGCCAGCAGCCCCAGGACTAGCGGGGCCAACACCGGGGAGCTGTTTTTT. It is translated as CASSPRTSGANTGELFF.

The rearrangement links TRBV18 to TRBJ2-2; 10 nucleotides match TRBD1. V was pared by 3 bases and J by 7 bases, with 2 bases of the junction left unmatched. The CDR3 has 14 amino acids. Germline V lookup: CDR1 KGHSH, CDR2 LQKENI. CDR3 nucleotide sequence: TGTGCCAGCTCACCGGGACAGGGGTACGGGGAGCTGTTTTTT. Residues: CASSPGQGYGELFF.

The table lists this clone with a count of one. In DNA form, the CDR3 reads TGTGCCTGGAGCATGGGACTAGCGGGGAGGAATGAGCAGTTCTTC. It specifies CAWSMGLAGRNEQFF. The chain uses TRBV30 and TRBJ2-1; 13 bases match TRBD2. The CDR3 extends over 15 amino acids. V lost 3 bases and J lost 7; bases outside the gene matches: 6. CDR1 is GTSNPN and CDR2 is SVGIG in the germline V gene (reference sequence). Looking up the rest from reference TRBV30 and TRBJ2-1 gives the full variable domain: SQTIHQWPATLVQPVGSPLSLECTVEGTSNPNLYWYRQAAGRGLQLLFYSVGIGQISSEVPQNLSASRPQDRQFILSSKKLLLSDSGFYLCAWSMGLAGRNEQFFGPGTRLTVL.

The chain employs TRBV3-1 (or the pseudogene TRBV3-2) and TRBJ1-3; no clear D. Germline V gives CDR1 LGHDT, CDR2 YNNKEL (reference sequence). Trimming took off 1 base at V and 0 bases at J, with 4 bases between the two ends. This CDR3 contains 14 residues. CDR3 loop: CASSQGGSGNTIYF. The CDR3 DNA reads TGTGCCAGCAGCCAAGGCGGCTCTGGAAACACCATATATTTT.

This clone was observed a handful of times. The chain is built from TRBV24-1 and TRBJ2-1; 9 nucleotides line up with TRBD1. Trimming removed 5 bases from V and 3 bases from J; junction bases left unmatched: 7. The CDR3 consists of 16 residues. Germline-derived CDR1 and CDR2 are KGHDR and SFDVKD. The CDR3 is CATSVTGGGRYNEQFF. The CDR3 region has the DNA TGTGCCACCAGTGTTACAGGGGGCGGTCGCTACAATGAGCAGTTCTTC.

V is TRBV15 and J is TRBJ1-4, with TRBD1 matching over 7 bases. Germline trimming cut 0 bases from V and 4 bases from J; bases unmatched to any gene: 11. This CDR3 region has 18 residues. CDR1 is LNHNV, CDR2 YYDKDF, per germline (reference sequence). The CDR3: CATSRDPPTGFLNEKLFF. CDR3 in DNA: TGTGCCACCAGCAGAGATCCCCCGACAGGGTTTCTTAATGAAAAACTGTTTTTT.

The rearrangement links TRBV10-3 to TRBJ2-7, with D possibly matching TRBD1 (6 bases). This CDR3 has 15 residues. The germline V and J ends were trimmed by 10 bases and 9 bases, with 28 bases remaining between them. Germline CDR1 and CDR2: ENHRY and SYGVKD. CDR3 in amino acids: CATRDPGQSLRGQYF. DNA for the CDR3: TGTGCCACCAGGGATCCTGGACAGTCCCTACGAGGGCAGTACTTC.

The CDR3 loop reads CASSWREQGAQGYTF. The CDR3 DNA reads as TGTGCCAGCAGCTGGAGGGAACAGGGGGCGCAGGGCTACACCTTC. The J gene is TRBJ1-2, the V gene TRBV5-4; 9 bases align to TRBD1. This CDR3 is built from 15 residues. Germline V gene lookup returns CDR1 SGHNT and CDR2 YYREEE (reference sequence). V shed 3 bases and J 8 bases; nucleotides not matched to a gene: 11. Combining the CDR3 with reference TRBV5-4 and TRBJ1-2 gives the whole variable domain ETGVTQSPTHLIKTRGQQVTLRCSSQSGHNTVSWYQQALGQGPQFIFQYYREEENGRGNFPPRFSGLQFPNYSSELNVNALELDDSALYLCASSWREQGAQGYTFGSGTRLTVV.

The rearrangement links TRBV30 to TRBJ2-1; the D gene is possibly TRBD1 (6 bases). Trimming removed 3 bases from V and 9 bases from J, with 15 bases in between. This CDR3 region has 13 residues. The germline gives CDR1 GTSNPN, CDR2 SVGIG (reference sequence). CDR3 nucleotide sequence: TGTGCCTGGAGGGACACAGGGTCAAGTGAGCAGTTCTTC. Translated, it gives CAWRDTGSSEQFF. Using reference TRBV30 and TRBJ2-1 for the parts outside the CDR3, the full variable domain is SQTIHQWPATLVQPVGSPLSLECTVEGTSNPNLYWYRQAAGRGLQLLFYSVGIGQISSEVPQNLSASRPQDRQFILSSKKLLLSDSGFYLCAWRDTGSSEQFFGPGTRLTVL.

The gene calls are TRBV10-3 and TRBJ2-5; 7 nucleotides align to TRBD1. J gave up 3 bases and V 0 bases, and 1 base lay outside the gene matches. This CDR3 comprises 14 residues. Germline-derived CDR1 and CDR2 are ENHRY and SYGVKD. The CDR3 DNA sequence: TGTGCCATCAGTGAGTCGGGGACAGAAGAGACCCAGTACTTC. Residues: CAISESGTEETQYF.

The gene calls are TRBV7-9 and TRBJ1-5; D gene uncertain. Germline V gene sequence: CDR1 SEHNR, CDR2 FQNEAQ (reference sequence). Trimming cost V 2 bases and J 7 bases, with 9 bases left between them. The CDR3 is 13 residues long. This chain's CDR3 is CASSLSIWQPQHF. In DNA, the CDR3 is TGTGCCAGCAGCTTATCTATCTGGCAGCCCCAGCATTTT. The variable domain in full, with the rest retrieved from reference TRBV7-9 and TRBJ1-5, is DTGVSQNPRHKITKRGQNVTFRCDPISEHNRLYWYRQTLGQGPEFLTYFQNEAQLEKSRLLSDRFSAERPKGSFSTLEIQRTEQGDSAMYLCASSLSIWQPQHFGDGTRLSIL.

Only a few counts were recorded for this clone. The chain employs TRBV29-1 and TRBJ2-5; possible D gene TRBD1, 5 bases. CDR1 SQVTM and CDR2 ANQGSEA come from the germline V gene. CDR3 length: 18 residues. V shed 0 bases and J shed 5 bases, with 25 bases lying between them. For the CDR3, the DNA is TGCAGCGTTGAAGATTGGTATATTAAGTCTGTCCCAGGGGAGACCCAGTACTTC. Amino acid sequence: CSVEDWYIKSVPGETQYF.

As for this clone: The same CDR3 arises from other DNA sequences in this sample as well. This chain connects TRBV14 to TRBJ1-1; no reliable D call. This CDR3 is built from 13 residues. V lost 0 bases, J lost 1 base, and 3 bases lay in between. Germline values: CDR1 SGHDN, CDR2 FVKESK. The CDR3 reads CASSQDQNTEAFF. CDR3 sequence (DNA): TGTGCCAGCAGCCAAGATCAGAACACTGAAGCTTTCTTT.

This chain connects TRBV7-8 to TRBJ2-1, with D perhaps TRBD2 (5 bases). Between the trimmed V and J ends, which lost 2 bases and 8 bases, there was a span of 7 bases. Germline lookup yields CDR1 SGHVS and CDR2 FQNEAQ. The CDR3 sequence is 12 residues long. For the CDR3, the DNA is TGTGCCAGCAGCTTAAAGGACTATGAGCAGTTCTTC. As protein: CASSLKDYEQFF.

The chain couples TRBV6-5 to TRBJ2-1, with 11 bases matching TRBD2. V dropped 5 bases and J dropped 8; count of bases not matched to a gene: 8. The CDR3 runs to 15 residues. Germline values: CDR1 MNHEY, CDR2 SVGAGI. The CDR3 reads CASSHLAGGMDEQFF. CDR3 DNA sequence: TGTGCCAGCAGTCACCTAGCGGGGGGAATGGATGAGCAGTTCTTC.

This chain joins TRBV18 and TRBJ2-7; D gene unclear. CDR1 and CDR2 (germline): KGHSH, LQKENI. The CDR3 loop spans 14 amino acids. V was clipped by 2 bases and J by 3 bases, with 11 bases between them. CDR3 region: CASSPGVAVYEQYF. The CDR3, as DNA: TGTGCCAGCTCACCAGGAGTCGCCGTCTACGAGCAGTACTTC. The full variable domain, rest sourced from reference TRBV18 and TRBJ2-7, is NAGVMQNPRHLVRRRGQEARLRCSPMKGHSHVYWYRQLPEEGLKFMVYLQKENIIDESGMPKERFSAEFPKEGPSILRIQQVVRGDSAAYFCASSPGVAVYEQYFGPGTRLTVT.

The CDR3 here is CASSSGQLLAKNIQYF. The CDR3 nucleotides are TGCGCCAGCAGCTCAGGACAGCTTCTAGCCAAAAACATTCAGTACTTC. The V call is TRBV5-1, the J call TRBJ2-4, with a possible D match to TRBD1 (6 bases). Germline assignment: CDR1 SGHRS and CDR2 YFSETQ. The CDR3 has 16 amino acids. Trimming removed 3 bases at V and 0 bases at J, with 13 bases between.

As for this clone: Its ends do not fully match the called genes, so a read error is possible. The V call is TRBV10-2, the J call TRBJ2-3, with D hard to call. CDR1 is WSHSY, CDR2 SAAADI, per germline. The CDR3 length is 13 residues. In DNA, the CDR3 is TGCGCCAGCAGTGAGTGGCGGAGAGATCCGCAGTATTTT. Its protein is CASSEWRRDPQYF.

A few counts support this clone. The rearrangement uses TRBV30 and TRBJ2-7; the match to TRBD1 covers 10 bases. This CDR3 has 14 amino acids. V was clipped by 2 bases and J by 3 bases; unmatched bases: 4. The germline gives CDR1 GTSNPN, CDR2 SVGIG (reference sequence). The CDR3 DNA sequence: TGTGCCTGGAGTTTCGGACAGGGGGGCTACGAGCAGTACTTC. This translates into CAWSFGQGGYEQYF.

In this sample, this clone turned up a few times. Other DNA sequences within the sample encode an identical CDR3. The rearrangement links TRBV5-1 to TRBJ1-1; D is ambiguous. The germline V gene encodes CDR1 SGHRS and CDR2 YFSETQ. V gave up 0 bases and J gave up 6 bases, with 12 bases separating them. The CDR3 has 14 residues. CDR3 protein: CASSLVGGRAEAFF. The CDR3 DNA follows: TGCGCCAGCAGCTTGGTAGGAGGGAGGGCTGAAGCTTTCTTT.

The rearrangement links TRBV2 to TRBJ2-5; a weak D match, TRBD1 (5 bases). This CDR3 region has 13 residues. The germline V and J ends were trimmed by 7 bases and 4 bases, with 13 bases remaining between them. Per germline, CDR1 SNHLY and CDR2 FYNNEI. CDR3 amino acids: CASTKGVGETQYF. For the CDR3, the DNA is TGTGCCAGCACGAAAGGGGTTGGAGAGACCCAGTACTTC.

V is TRBV9 and J is TRBJ1-1; the D gene is possibly TRBD1 (6 bases). The ends were cut back, 4 bases at V and 1 base at J, with 14 bases in the middle. This CDR3 region has 15 residues. Germline V gives CDR1 SGDLS, CDR2 YYNGEE. CDR3 amino acids: CASSPYGTPNTEAFF. The CDR3 DNA sequence: TGTGCCAGCAGCCCCTACGGGACACCGAACACTGAAGCTTTCTTT.

V is TRBV7-2 and J is TRBJ2-3; D perhaps matches TRBD2 (6 bases). The CDR3 spans 14 residues. Germline assignment: CDR1 SGHTA and CDR2 FQGNSA. The V end lost 0 bases, the J end lost 4 bases, and 8 bases lay between the germline ends. Written as DNA, the CDR3 is TGTGCCAGCAGCTTAGCGCGGAGGGCAGATACGCAGTATTTT. Translated, it gives CASSLARRADTQYF.

CDR3 nucleotide sequence: TGTGCCAGCAGCCCCAGTTGGTGGACAGATAACACTGAAGCTTTCTTT. Translating it yields CASSPSWWTDNTEAFF. V and J are TRBV11-2 and TRBJ1-1; tentative D call: TRBD1 (6 bases). CDR3 size: 16 residues. The V end was cut by 5 bases, the J end by 2 bases, with 18 bases between. Per germline, CDR1 SGHAT and CDR2 FQNNGV.

V and J are TRBV18 and TRBJ1-3; D is uncertain. This CDR3 spans 12 amino acids. Germline-derived CDR1 and CDR2 are KGHSH and LQKENI. Trimming took 2 bases from V and 4 from J, leaving 3 bases between them. The CDR3 here is CASSPGGNTIYF. CDR3 nucleotide sequence: TGTGCCAGCTCACCAGGCGGAAACACCATATATTTT.

V usage is TRBV28 and J usage is TRBJ1-1; no reliable D call. Trimming took off 7 bases at V and 1 base at J, with 4 bases between the two ends. This CDR3 is built from 11 residues. Germline V gene data show CDR1 as MDHEN and CDR2 as SYDVKM. CDR3 bases: TGTGCCAGCAACGGGAACACTGAAGCTTTCTTT. It yields the protein CASNGNTEAFF.